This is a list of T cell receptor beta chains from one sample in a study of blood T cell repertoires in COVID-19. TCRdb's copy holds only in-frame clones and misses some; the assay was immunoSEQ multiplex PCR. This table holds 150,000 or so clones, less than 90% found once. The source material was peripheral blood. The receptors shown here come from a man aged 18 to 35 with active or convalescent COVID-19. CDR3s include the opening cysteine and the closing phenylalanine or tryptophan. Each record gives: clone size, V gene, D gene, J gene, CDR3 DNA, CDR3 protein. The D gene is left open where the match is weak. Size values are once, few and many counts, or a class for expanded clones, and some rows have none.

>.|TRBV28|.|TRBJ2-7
TGTGCCAGCAGTTTGAGCCGCGAGCAGTACTTC
CASSLSREQYF
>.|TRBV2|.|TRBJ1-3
TGTGCCAGCAGCCTACAGGAGCACTCTGGAAACACCATATATTTT
CASSLQEHSGNTIYF
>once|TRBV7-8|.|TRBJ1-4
TGTGCCAGCAGCTACGGGAGGAGTAATGAAAAACTGTTTTTT
CASSYGRSNEKLFF
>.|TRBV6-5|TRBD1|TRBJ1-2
TGTGCCAGCAGGTACAGGGGACTTCAACCTAACTATGGCTACACCTTC
CASRYRGLQPNYGYTF
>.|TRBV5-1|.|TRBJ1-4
TGCGCCAGCAGCTATACGGACAGCCCAACTAATGAAAAACTGTTTTTT
CASSYTDSPTNEKLFF
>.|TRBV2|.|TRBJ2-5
TGTGCCAGCAGTGAAGAGGTAGCGGAGACCCAGTACTTC
CASSEEVAETQYF
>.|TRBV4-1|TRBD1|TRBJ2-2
TGCGCCAGCAGCTCCCGGGCTTCAAGCAGGGGGCTATCGGTCACCGGGGAGCTGTTTTTT
CASSSRASSRGLSVTGELFF
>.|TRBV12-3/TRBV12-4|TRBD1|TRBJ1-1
TGTGCCAGCAGTCGGACAGGGGACACTGAAGCTTTCTTT
CASSRTGDTEAFF
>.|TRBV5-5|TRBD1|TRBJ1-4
TGTGCCAGCAGCCGAACCGGGACAGTTGCAACTAATGAAAAACTGTTTTTT
CASSRTGTVATNEKLFF
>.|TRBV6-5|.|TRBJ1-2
TGTGCCAGAGGGGGGGGTAACTATGGCTACACCTTC
CARGGGNYGYTF
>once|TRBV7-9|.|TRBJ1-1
TGTGCCAGCAGCCTACTTGGTTATGGTAGCTTGAACACTGAAGCTTTCTTT
CASSLLGYGSLNTEAFF
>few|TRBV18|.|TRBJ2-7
TGTGCCAGCTCACCCCCCGTCTTCGGCCCCAGGGACGAGCAGTACTTC
CASSPPVFGPRDEQYF
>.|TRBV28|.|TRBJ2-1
TGTGCCAGCAGTTTCGATCACAGCTCCTACAATGAGCAGTTCTTC
CASSFDHSSYNEQFF
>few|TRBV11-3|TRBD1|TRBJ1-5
TGTGCCAGCAGCTACCGGGACAGGAATAGCAATCAGCCCCAGCATTTT
CASSYRDRNSNQPQHF
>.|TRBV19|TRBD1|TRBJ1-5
TGTGCCAGTAGTATTCGGTCAGGGGGAGCCCAGCATTTT
CASSIRSGGAQHF
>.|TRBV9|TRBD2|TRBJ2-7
TGTGCCAGCAGCGTAGGGCTAGCGGGGGGCGAGCAGTACTTC
CASSVGLAGGEQYF
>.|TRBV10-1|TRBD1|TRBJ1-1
TGCGCCAGCAGTGAGAGTCGCAGGGGGCCGTGGAACACTGAAGCTTTCTTT
CASSESRRGPWNTEAFF
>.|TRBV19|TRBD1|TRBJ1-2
TGTGCCAGTAGTATTTGGGGACAGGCGAATAACTATGGCTACACCTTC
CASSIWGQANNYGYTF
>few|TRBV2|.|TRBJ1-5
TGTGCCAGCAATTTTGGCCCCAATCAGCCCCAGCATTTT
CASNFGPNQPQHF
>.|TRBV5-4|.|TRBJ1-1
TGTGCCAGCAGCTTCAGGGACATGAACACTGAAGCTTTCTTT
CASSFRDMNTEAFF
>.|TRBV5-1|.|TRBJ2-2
TGCGCCACCCGACGGGGGTTTAACACCGGGGAGCTGTTTTTT
CATRRGFNTGELFF
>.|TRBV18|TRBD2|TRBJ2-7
TGTGCCAGCTCACTAGGACTAGCGGACGAGCAGTACTTC
CASSLGLADEQYF